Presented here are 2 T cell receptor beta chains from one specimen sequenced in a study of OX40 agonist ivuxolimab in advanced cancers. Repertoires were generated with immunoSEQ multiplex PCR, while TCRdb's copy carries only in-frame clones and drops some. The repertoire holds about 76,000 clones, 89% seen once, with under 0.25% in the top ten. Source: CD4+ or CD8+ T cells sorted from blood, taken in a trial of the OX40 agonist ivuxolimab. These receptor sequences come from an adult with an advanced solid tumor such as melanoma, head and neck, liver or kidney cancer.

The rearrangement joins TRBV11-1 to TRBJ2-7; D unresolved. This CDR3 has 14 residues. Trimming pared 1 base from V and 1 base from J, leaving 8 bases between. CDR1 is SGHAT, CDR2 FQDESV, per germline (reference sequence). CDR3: CASSLGRWSYEQYF. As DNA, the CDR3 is TGTGCCAGCAGCTTAGGACGGTGGTCCTACGAGCAGTACTTC. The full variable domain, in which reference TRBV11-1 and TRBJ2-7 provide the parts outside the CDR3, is EAEVAQSPRYKITEKSQAVAFWCDPISGHATLYWYRQILGQGPELLVQFQDESVVDDSQLPKDRFSAERLKGVDSTLKIQPAELGDSAMYLCASSLGRWSYEQYFGPGTRLTVT.

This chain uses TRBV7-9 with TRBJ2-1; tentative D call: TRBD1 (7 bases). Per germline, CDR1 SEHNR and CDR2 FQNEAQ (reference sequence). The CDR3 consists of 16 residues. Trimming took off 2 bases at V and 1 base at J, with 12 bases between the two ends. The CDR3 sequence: CASSLWQGGSYNEQFF. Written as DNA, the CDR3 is TGTGCCAGCAGCTTATGGCAGGGGGGTTCCTACAATGAGCAGTTCTTC.